The rows below give T cell receptor beta chains drawn from one sample of a study of blood T cell repertoires in COVID-19. Here immunoSEQ multiplex PCR was the method, and the copy in TCRdb shows in-frame clones only, minus some. Among about 220,000 clones listed, roughly 84% were seen once. The sequencing sample was made of peripheral blood. These receptors all come from an elderly woman with acute or convalescent COVID-19. Each CDR3 is given with its conserved first and last residue. The D gene is left open where the match is weak. Clone sizes are given selectively: once, few, many, or a class where the clone is expanded.

TRBJ2-1	.	TRBV3-1/TRBV3-2	.	CASSQEQKQFF	TGTGCCAGCAGCCAAGAACAGAAGCAGTTCTTC
TRBJ2-3	.	TRBV7-2	.	CASSPVGAFSDTQYF	TGTGCCAGCAGCCCAGTTGGGGCTTTCTCAGATACGCAGTATTTT
TRBJ1-3	once	TRBV4-2	TRBD1	CASSQEKTGEAGNTIYF	TGTGCCAGCAGCCAAGAGAAAACAGGGGAAGCTGGAAACACCATATATTTT
TRBJ2-1	.	TRBV11-2	.	CASSLDLNKFF	TGTGCCAGCAGCTTAGATCTTAACAAGTTCTTC
TRBJ2-1	few	TRBV4-3	TRBD2	CASSRTSGTNNEQFF	TGCGCCAGCAGCCGAACTAGCGGGACTAACAATGAGCAGTTCTTC
TRBJ1-6	once	TRBV7-3	.	CASSSSGGNSPLHF	TGTGCCAGCAGCTCTTCCGGAGGAAATTCACCCCTCCACTTT
TRBJ1-2	.	TRBV3-1/TRBV3-2	.	CASSQGRINYGYTF	TGTGCCAGCAGCCAAGGGCGGATTAACTATGGCTACACCTTC
TRBJ1-6	.	TRBV10-3	TRBD1	CAISEPSGTGNSPLHF	TGTGCCATCAGTGAACCTTCGGGGACAGGCAATTCACCCCTCCACTTT
TRBJ1-2	.	TRBV6-5	TRBD1	CASSLLGTGDYGYTF	TGTGCCAGCAGCTTGTTGGGGACAGGGGACTATGGCTACACCTTC
TRBJ2-7	few	TRBV28	TRBD2	CASRTGGGTYEQYF	TGTGCCAGCAGGACCGGGGGGGGTACCTACGAGCAGTACTTC
TRBJ1-6	.	TRBV6-5	.	CASRGSSGSPLHF	TGTGCCAGCAGAGGCAGTTCAGGTTCACCCCTCCACTTT
TRBJ2-7	.	TRBV25-1	.	CASRGLNAHPEQYF	TGTGCCAGCAGGGGACTTAATGCTCATCCCGAGCAGTACTTC
TRBJ2-7	.	TRBV6-5	.	CASNQGMSSEQYF	TGTGCCAGCAATCAGGGGATGAGTAGCGAGCAGTACTTC
TRBJ1-5	.	TRBV20-1	.	CSASGSPNQPQHF	TGCAGTGCTAGTGGCAGTCCAAATCAGCCCCAGCATTTT
TRBJ1-1	.	TRBV4-1	.	CASSQDGRGDTEAFF	TGCGCCAGCAGCCAAGACGGCAGGGGAGACACTGAAGCTTTCTTT
TRBJ1-5	.	TRBV12-3/TRBV12-4	.	CASSVDSQPQHF	TGTGCCAGCAGCGTGGACAGCCAGCCCCAGCATTTT
TRBJ1-4	.	TRBV6-5	.	CASSYSSSSNEKLFF	TGTGCCAGCAGTTACTCGTCGTCGTCTAATGAAAAACTGTTTTTT
TRBJ2-3	.	TRBV5-4	TRBD2	CASSSGLAGGSDTQYF	TGTGCCAGCAGCTCGGGACTAGCGGGGGGGTCAGATACGCAGTATTTT
TRBJ2-1	.	TRBV12-3/TRBV12-4	TRBD2	CASTGGPGEQFF	TGTGCCAGCACGGGGGGGCCAGGGGAGCAGTTCTTC
TRBJ1-1	.	TRBV19	.	CASSMSAGMNTEAFF	TGTGCCAGTAGTATGTCCGCGGGGATGAACACTGAAGCTTTCTTT
TRBJ1-1	.	TRBV3-1/TRBV3-2	.	CASSQDLSRNTEAFF	TGTGCCAGCAGCCAAGATTTGTCCAGGAACACTGAAGCTTTCTTT
TRBJ1-2	.	TRBV6-1	TRBD1	CASRYTGTGNYGYTF	TGTGCCAGCAGGTATACCGGGACAGGCAACTATGGCTACACCTTC
TRBJ2-7	.	TRBV27	.	CASSWRGTYEQYF	TGTGCCAGCAGTTGGAGGGGCACCTACGAGCAGTACTTC
TRBJ2-7	.	TRBV5-1	.	CASSLVPQTYEQYF	TGCGCCAGCAGCTTGGTTCCACAGACCTACGAGCAGTACTTC
TRBJ2-1	.	TRBV19	TRBD2	CASSISRAGDNEQFF	TGTGCCAGTAGTATTAGTAGGGCGGGGGACAATGAGCAGTTCTTC
TRBJ1-1	.	TRBV7-2	TRBD1	CASSLVLLPGGTEAFF	TGTGCCAGCAGCTTAGTTCTACTTCCAGGGGGCACTGAAGCTTTCTTT
TRBJ1-3	.	TRBV25-1	.	CASSDRVSAGNTIYF	TGTGCCAGCAGTGACAGGGTTTCCGCAGGAAACACCATATATTTT
TRBJ1-1	.	TRBV6-1	.	CASSEPIPTWTEAFF	TGTGCCAGCAGTGAACCCATCCCCACATGGACTGAAGCTTTCTTT
TRBJ2-1	.	TRBV15	TRBD2	CATSQGVGGGLGEQFF	TGTGCCACCAGCCAAGGGGTTGGCGGGGGACTTGGCGAGCAGTTCTTC
TRBJ2-2	few	TRBV4-1	TRBD1	CASSQVGTGSGELFF	TGCGCCAGCAGCCAAGTCGGGACAGGGAGCGGGGAGCTGTTTTTT
TRBJ2-5	once	TRBV28	TRBD2	CASSWAGVEVTQYF	TGTGCCAGCAGTTGGGCGGGGGTTGAGGTGACCCAGTACTTC
TRBJ2-1	few	TRBV7-9	TRBD2	CASSLASGGVYNEQFF	TGTGCCAGCAGCTTAGCGTCCGGGGGGGTCTACAATGAGCAGTTCTTC
TRBJ1-1	.	TRBV28	.	CATLQGRTEAFF	TGTGCCACTCTACAGGGTAGAACTGAAGCTTTCTTT
TRBJ1-2	.	TRBV2	.	CASSELTSRIYGYTF	TGTGCCAGCAGTGAGCTGACTTCTCGGATCTATGGCTACACCTTC
TRBJ2-3	.	TRBV20-1	.	CSAPTQDTQYF	TGCAGTGCTCCTACACAGGATACGCAGTATTTT
TRBJ1-2	.	TRBV10-3	.	CAISPGEGNYGYTF	TGTGCCATCAGCCCCGGTGAGGGTAACTATGGCTACACCTTC
TRBJ2-1	once	TRBV4-3	TRBD2	CASSQGLANNEQFF	TGCGCCAGCAGCCAAGGACTAGCGAACAATGAGCAGTTCTTC
TRBJ2-2	.	TRBV7-2	.	CASSLATPPHTGELFF	TGTGCCAGCAGCTTAGCGACTCCGCCCCATACCGGGGAGCTGTTTTTT
TRBJ1-4	.	TRBV5-6	TRBD1	CASSPDRVNPKLFF	TGTGCCAGCAGCCCCGACAGGGTTAACCCAAAACTGTTTTTT
TRBJ1-2	once	TRBV29-1	TRBD1	CSAGGTGGFRGYGYTF	TGCAGCGCTGGCGGGACAGGGGGATTTCGAGGCTATGGCTACACCTTC
TRBJ1-5	few	TRBV19	.	CASIGAKGRGQPQHF	TGTGCCAGTATAGGGGCCAAGGGTAGGGGTCAGCCCCAGCATTTT
TRBJ2-4	.	TRBV28	.	CASSLPYSKSNIQYF	TGTGCCAGCAGTTTACCCTACTCGAAATCAAACATTCAGTACTTC
TRBJ2-5	.	TRBV5-1	TRBD1	CASSYSGTEETQYF	TGCGCCAGCAGCTACTCCGGGACAGAAGAGACCCAGTACTTC
TRBJ2-7	few	TRBV7-6	.	CASSPDHGGYEQYF	TGTGCCAGCAGCCCAGATCACGGGGGATACGAGCAGTACTTC
TRBJ2-5	.	TRBV7-8	TRBD2	CASSLGSGGIQETQYF	TGTGCCAGCAGCCTCGGGAGCGGGGGGATACAAGAGACCCAGTACTTC
TRBJ2-1	.	TRBV10-3	TRBD1	CAISYGTGGGNEQFF	TGTGCCATCAGCTACGGGACAGGAGGAGGAAATGAGCAGTTCTTC
TRBJ1-2	.	TRBV3-1/TRBV3-2	.	CASSQSQDTNYGYTF	TGTGCCAGCAGCCAAAGCCAGGACACGAACTATGGCTACACCTTC